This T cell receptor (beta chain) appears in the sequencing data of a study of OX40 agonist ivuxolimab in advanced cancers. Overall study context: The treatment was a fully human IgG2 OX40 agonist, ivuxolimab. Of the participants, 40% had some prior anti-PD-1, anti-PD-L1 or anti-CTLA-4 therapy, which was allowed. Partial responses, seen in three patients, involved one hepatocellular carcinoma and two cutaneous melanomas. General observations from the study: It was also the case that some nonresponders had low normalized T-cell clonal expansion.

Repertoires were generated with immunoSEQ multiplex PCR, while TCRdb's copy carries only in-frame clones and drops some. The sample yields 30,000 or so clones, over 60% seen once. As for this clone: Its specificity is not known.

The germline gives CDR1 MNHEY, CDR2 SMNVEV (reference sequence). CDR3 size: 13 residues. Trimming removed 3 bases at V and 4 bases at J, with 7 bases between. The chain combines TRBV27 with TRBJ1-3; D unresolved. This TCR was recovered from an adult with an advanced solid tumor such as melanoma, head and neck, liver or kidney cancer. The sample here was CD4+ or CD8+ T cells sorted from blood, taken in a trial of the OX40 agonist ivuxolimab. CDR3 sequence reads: CASSFSAGNTIYF. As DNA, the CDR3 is TGTGCCAGCAGTTTCTCGGCAGGAAACACCATATATTTT.